Below, 10 T cell receptor beta chains from the same sample are listed, as sequenced in a study of beta chain features in type 1 diabetes. The entirety of the isolated RNA underwent reverse transcription, so expressed TCRB transcripts were sequenced. TCRdb's copy holds only in-frame clones and misses some; the assay was immunoSEQ multiplex PCR. The table shows some 48,000 clones, with roughly 47% occurring only once. The study, taken as a whole, reports: TCRB CDR3s were moderately but significantly shorter in Type 1 diabetes patients in all four CD4+ subsets.

Which antigens these TCRs recognize remains unknown. The source material was stem cell memory CD4+ T cells from blood. The receptor set was obtained from a man aged 30 to 45 with type 1 diabetes.

V gene TRBV28 combines with J gene TRBJ2-5, with a tentative D call TRBD2 (6 bases). Germline V gene sequence: CDR1 MDHEN, CDR2 SYDVKM. The CDR3 has 15 residues. V was pared by 10 bases and J by 1 base, with 19 bases between. This CDR3 reads CAIQTGAGPQETQYF. The CDR3 coding sequence is TGTGCCATACAGACGGGAGCGGGCCCCCAAGAGACCCAGTACTTC.

The V and J genes are TRBV6-4 and TRBJ1-1; 8 nucleotides match TRBD1. Germline V gene sequence: CDR1 MRHNA, CDR2 SNTAGT. V lost 5 bases and J lost 3; bases outside the gene matches: 2. The CDR3 loop spans 13 amino acids. CDR3 sequence: CASSQTGDTEAFF. DNA of the CDR3: TGTGCCAGCAGTCAGACAGGGGACACTGAAGCTTTCTTT.

In its sample, this clone was seen a few times. J is TRBJ2-2 and V is TRBV5-1, with 7 bases that match TRBD1. The CDR3 has 16 amino acids. V shed 0 bases and J 4 bases; nucleotides not matched to a gene: 6. CDR1 is SGHRS and CDR2 is YFSETQ in the germline V gene. The CDR3 loop is CASSLEWTGSTGELFF. CDR3 nucleotides: TGCGCCAGCAGCTTGGAGTGGACAGGAAGCACCGGGGAGCTGTTTTTT.

The rearrangement joins TRBV5-5 to TRBJ2-2, with 8 nucleotides matching TRBD1. The germline gives CDR1 SGHKS, CDR2 YYEKEE (reference sequence). This CDR3 is built from 15 residues. The J segment lost 3 bases and the V segment lost 5 bases, leaving 6 bases of the junction unmatched. The CDR3 nucleotides are TGTGCCAGCAGTTCCGGGACAGGCTACACCGGGGAGCTGTTTTTT. Amino acids: CASSSGTGYTGELFF. Using reference TRBV5-5 and TRBJ2-2 for the parts outside the CDR3, the full variable domain is DAGVTQSPTHLIKTRGQQVTLRCSPISGHKSVSWYQQVLGQGPQFIFQYYEKEERGRGNFPDRFSARQFPNYSSELNVNALLLGDSALYLCASSSGTGYTGELFFGEGSRLTVL.

This rearrangement joins TRBV4-2 to TRBJ1-2, with a possible D match to TRBD1 (5 bases). Germline CDR1 reads LGHNA; CDR2 reads YNFKEQ. Trimming removed 0 bases at V and 5 bases at J, with 10 bases between. This CDR3 has 14 amino acids. CDR3 sequence: CASSQDDSRYGYTF. The CDR3 coding sequence is TGTGCCAGCAGCCAAGACGACAGCAGATATGGCTACACCTTC.

The rearrangement joins TRBV28 to TRBJ2-1, with D unclear. The CDR3 is 15 residues long. In germline, CDR1 is MDHEN, CDR2 SYDVKM. The ends were cut back, 1 base at V and 7 bases at J, with 14 bases in the middle. The CDR3: CASSLSGYRINEQFF. The CDR3 DNA reads TGTGCCAGCAGTTTATCAGGCTACCGGATAAATGAGCAGTTCTTC.

J is TRBJ2-1 and V is TRBV30; the match to TRBD2 covers 10 bases. CDR1 is GTSNPN, CDR2 SVGIG, per germline (reference sequence). CDR3 length: 15 residues. V was pared by 2 bases and J by 8 bases, with 9 bases of the junction left unmatched. This CDR3 reads CAWSRGSGRSYEQFF. CDR3 bases: TGTGCCTGGAGTCGCGGTAGCGGGAGGTCGTATGAGCAGTTCTTC.

The J gene is TRBJ2-7, the V gene TRBV28, with D possibly TRBD1 on 6 matching bases. The CDR3 spans 15 residues. The germline V gene encodes CDR1 MDHEN and CDR2 SYDVKM. V shed 5 bases and J shed 2 bases, with 16 bases lying between them. DNA for the CDR3: TGTGCCAGCAGTCCTTTGGGCAGGGGAACCTACGAGCAGTACTTC. Amino acid sequence: CASSPLGRGTYEQYF.

V usage is TRBV30 and J usage is TRBJ2-7, with D uncertain. Germline V gene lookup returns CDR1 GTSNPN and CDR2 SVGIG (reference sequence). V dropped 3 bases and J dropped 2 bases, with 11 bases sitting between them. This CDR3 region has 13 residues. The CDR3 DNA is TGTGCCTGGAGGGTCACAGTGACCTACGAGCAGTACTTC. It translates to CAWRVTVTYEQYF.

This rearrangement joins TRBV18 to TRBJ1-5; 7 bases line up with TRBD1. The CDR3 is 14 amino acids. V dropped 1 base and J dropped 5; count of bases not matched to a gene: 2. In germline, CDR1 is KGHSH, CDR2 LQKENI. The CDR3 bases are TGTGCCAGCTCACCACAGGGGGCGGATCAGCCCCAGCATTTT. Translating it yields CASSPQGADQPQHF.